This entry lists 30 T cell receptor beta chains sequenced from one sample in a study of shared clonotypes between healthy human individuals (dated by TCRdb to about 2020). Libraries came from the immunoSEQ multiplex PCR assay. This immuneACCESS table, as held by TCRdb, lists in-frame sequences with V and J called but not all clones. Of the missing ones, under half trace to an unresolved V gene in checked studies; the others have no known cause. This sample is represented by millions of clones; around 96% of them were singletons. 0.85% to 1.2% of the sample comes from the top ten. CD8 naive samples consisted of CD45RO-negative cells that were positively selected for CCR7, yielding a CD45RA+CCR7+ population without TemRA cells. Sequencing used naive CD8+ T cells sorted from blood. Read against the paper, the sample's cell subset or site label means: CD45RA+CCR7+. The source is a man between 18 and 29 years old in good health.

This clone was counted only a few times. The J gene is TRBJ2-3, the V gene TRBV6-5, with 7 bases aligning to TRBD2. The CDR3 length is 13 residues. J gave up 1 base and V 6 bases, and 1 base lay outside the gene matches. Germline V gene sequence: CDR1 MNHEY, CDR2 SVGAGI. CDR3 sequence: CASRSGGTDTQYF. The CDR3 DNA reads TGTGCCAGCAGGAGCGGGGGCACAGATACGCAGTATTTT.

The chain uses TRBV7-2 and TRBJ1-6, with 10 bases identical to TRBD1. There are 15 residues in the CDR3. Per the germline V gene, CDR1 is SGHTA and CDR2 is FQGNSA. The trim removed 5 bases at V and 10 bases at J, leaving 8 bases unmatched. The CDR3 here is CASSRGQGGSSPLHF. The CDR3 nucleotides are TGTGCCAGCAGCCGCGGACAGGGGGGCAGCTCACCCCTCCACTTT.

In the case of this clone: Distinct nucleotide sequences in the sample also encode this CDR3. This chain uses TRBV19 with TRBJ2-3; 8 nucleotides line up with TRBD1. The V and J ends lost 3 bases and 4 bases, in that order; junction bases with no gene match: 3. This CDR3 region has 14 residues. Germline-derived CDR1 and CDR2 are LNHDA and SQIVND (reference sequence). The CDR3 here is CASSMTGEADTQYF. The CDR3, as DNA: TGTGCCAGTAGTATGACAGGGGAGGCAGATACGCAGTATTTT.

V and J are TRBV10-2 and TRBJ1-4, with 8 bases fitting TRBD1. The CDR3 covers 14 residues. J gave up 7 bases and V 7 bases, and 8 bases lay outside the gene matches. CDR1 is WSHSY and CDR2 is SAAADI in the germline V gene. CDR3 in DNA: TGCGCCAGCACCAGGGGACAGGATATTGAAAAACTGTTTTTT. Protein sequence: CASTRGQDIEKLFF.

The genes are TRBV4-1 and TRBJ2-3; 8 bases line up with TRBD1. The CDR3 consists of 17 residues. Per the germline V gene, CDR1 is MGHRA and CDR2 is YSYEKL. V lost 4 bases and J lost 4; bases outside the gene matches: 13. The CDR3 sequence is CASSLELGQGKADTQYF. CDR3 DNA sequence: TGCGCCAGCAGCCTGGAATTAGGACAGGGTAAGGCAGATACGCAGTATTTT.

V is TRBV27 and J is TRBJ1-6; 10 bases are shared with TRBD1. The CDR3 is 18 amino acids. Germline V CDR1 and CDR2: MNHEY, SMNVEV (reference sequence). J lost 0 bases, V lost 3 bases, and 5 bases had no gene match. The CDR3 nucleotides are TGTGCCAGCAGTTTTCTGACAGGGGGCGGCTCCTATAATTCACCCCTCCACTTT. Its translation is CASSFLTGGGSYNSPLHF.

This clone appeared once. J is TRBJ1-3 and V is TRBV4-1, with D unresolved. The germline V gene encodes CDR1 MGHRA and CDR2 YSYEKL. The CDR3 is made up of 15 amino acids. V was clipped by 1 base and J by 0 bases, with 7 bases between them. CDR3: CASSQGPTSGNTIYF. Here the CDR3 DNA reads TGCGCCAGCAGCCAAGGGCCCACCTCTGGAAACACCATATATTTT.

The chain couples TRBV18 to TRBJ2-1; 8 bases are shared with TRBD1. CDR3 length: 16 residues. The germline CDR1 and CDR2 sequences are KGHSH and LQKENI. Trimming cost V 2 bases and J 7 bases; bases outside gene matches: 10. DNA for the CDR3: TGTGCCAGCTCACCATCAGGAGACAGGGGTTATAATGAGCAGTTCTTC. Amino acid sequence: CASSPSGDRGYNEQFF.

V gene TRBV13 combines with J gene TRBJ2-1; 9 bases align to TRBD1. The CDR3 consists of 14 residues. Germline assignment: CDR1 PRHDT and CDR2 FYEKMQ (reference sequence). V dropped 1 base and J dropped 7; count of bases not matched to a gene: 2. The CDR3 reads CASSLVQGANEQFF. In DNA, the CDR3 is TGTGCCAGCAGCTTAGTACAGGGGGCAAATGAGCAGTTCTTC.

The chain combines TRBV27 with TRBJ2-7; tentatively, D is TRBD2 (6 bases). Germline lookup yields CDR1 MNHEY and CDR2 SMNVEV (reference sequence). Trimming left V 3 bases short and J 6 bases short, with 15 bases between. This CDR3 is built from 14 residues. CDR3 sequence reads: CASSLGGAPTEQYF. Written as DNA, the CDR3 is TGTGCCAGCAGTTTGGGCGGGGCACCCACCGAGCAGTACTTC.

The chain is built from TRBV28 and TRBJ1-6, with 9 bases fitting TRBD1. The CDR3 has 15 amino acids. Germline CDR1 and CDR2: MDHEN and SYDVKM. V shed 7 bases and J 7 bases; nucleotides not matched to a gene: 8. The CDR3 loop reads CASTWTGERNSPLHF. The CDR3 nucleotides read TGTGCCAGCACTTGGACAGGGGAAAGGAATTCACCCCTCCACTTT. Based on the CDR3 plus reference TRBV28 and TRBJ1-6, the full variable domain is DVKVTQSSRYLVKRTGEKVFLECVQDMDHENMFWYRQDPGLGLRLIYFSYDVKMKEKGDIPEGYSVSREKKERFSLILESASTNQTSMYLCASTWTGERNSPLHFGNGTRLTVT.

The chain is built from TRBV28 and TRBJ2-7, with D perhaps TRBD1 (6 bases). V gave up 3 bases and J gave up 2 bases, with 11 bases separating them. CDR1 and CDR2 from the germline V gene are MDHEN and SYDVKM. CDR3 size: 14 residues. The chain's CDR3 is CASSFRQGTYEQYF. The CDR3, as DNA: TGTGCCAGCAGTTTTAGGCAGGGGACCTACGAGCAGTACTTC.

The chain couples TRBV4-1 to TRBJ2-7; no clear D gene. The germline V gene encodes CDR1 MGHRA and CDR2 YSYEKL. The CDR3 covers 16 residues. V was shortened by 5 bases and J by 5 bases, with 22 bases between the two germline ends. CDR3 loop: CASSAMAWPTHDEQYF. CDR3 DNA sequence: TGCGCCAGCAGCGCGATGGCATGGCCGACCCACGACGAGCAGTACTTC.

The chain couples TRBV29-1 to TRBJ2-3; a weak D match, TRBD2 (6 bases). In germline, CDR1 is SQVTM, CDR2 ANQGSEA. With 7 bases removed from V and 1 base from J, the gap between germline ends came to 12 bases. This CDR3 region has 13 residues. CDR3 amino acids: CSAAGLRTDTQYF. The CDR3 nucleotides read TGCAGCGCTGCGGGACTCCGCACAGATACGCAGTATTTT.

Here the CDR3 reads CASSQGSGGARETQYF. The DNA of the CDR3 is TGTGCCAGCAGTCAAGGGAGCGGGGGGGCCCGTGAGACCCAGTACTTC. The rearrangement links TRBV27 to TRBJ2-5; 10 bases line up with TRBD2. CDR1 and CDR2 from the germline V gene are MNHEY and SMNVEV (reference sequence). The CDR3 loop spans 16 amino acids. The V segment lost 5 bases and the J segment 5 bases; nucleotides outside the gene matches: 11.

Worth noting for this clone: In the same sample, other DNA sequences code for this CDR3. CDR3 nucleotides: TGTGCCAGCAGCGGAACAGGGTTGAATGAAAAACTGTTTTTT. Translating it yields CASSGTGLNEKLFF. The genes are TRBV9 and TRBJ1-4; D might be TRBD1 (6 bases). Germline V gene data show CDR1 as SGDLS and CDR2 as YYNGEE. The V end was cut by 3 bases, the J end by 5 bases, with 11 bases between. This CDR3 spans 14 amino acids. The full variable domain, in which reference TRBV9 and TRBJ1-4 provide the parts outside the CDR3, is DSGVTQTPKHLITATGQRVTLRCSPRSGDLSVYWYQQSLDQGLQFLIQYYNGEERAKGNILERFSAQQFPDLHSELNLSSLELGDSALYFCASSGTGLNEKLFFGSGTQLSVL.

This chain connects TRBV7-9 to TRBJ2-5, with 9 positions matching TRBD1. Germline V gene data show CDR1 as SEHNR and CDR2 as FQNEAQ (reference sequence). The CDR3 consists of 15 residues. V was clipped by 6 bases and J by 2 bases; unmatched bases: 7. The CDR3 DNA follows: TGTGCCAGCAGATTCACAGGGGGCGAACAAGAGACCCAGTACTTC. It yields the protein CASRFTGGEQETQYF.

J is TRBJ2-2 and V is TRBV7-9; D is possibly TRBD1 (6 bases). In germline, CDR1 is SEHNR, CDR2 FQNEAQ (reference sequence). This CDR3 comprises 16 residues. The V and J ends lost 5 bases and 3 bases respectively, with 16 bases between them. The CDR3 is CASSPTGMEDTGELFF. In DNA, the CDR3 is TGTGCCAGCAGCCCCACAGGGATGGAGGACACCGGGGAGCTGTTTTTT.

The chain combines TRBV6-4 with TRBJ2-7, with 7 nucleotides matching TRBD2. This CDR3 contains 16 residues. V gave up 6 bases and J gave up 0 bases; unmatched junction bases: 11. Per germline, CDR1 MRHNA and CDR2 SNTAGT. The CDR3 DNA reads as TGTGCCAGCAGCAGAATTAGCGGGCTGAGCTCCTACGAGCAGTACTTC. Translated: CASSRISGLSSYEQYF.

This clone was counted a few times. Other DNA variants within this sample encode the same CDR3. The chain links TRBV6-5 to TRBJ1-1; the D gene is possibly TRBD1 (5 bases). Between the trimmed V and J ends, which lost 2 bases and 1 base, there was a span of 5 bases. This CDR3 has 13 amino acids. The V gene's germline CDR1 is MNHEY and CDR2 SVGAGI. In DNA form, the CDR3 reads TGTGCCAGCAGTTACAGGGGGAACACTGAAGCTTTCTTT. It yields the protein CASSYRGNTEAFF.

In regard to this clone: At the DNA level, this CDR3 is encoded by other sequences in the same sample as well. The gene calls are TRBV25-1 and TRBJ2-1; TRBD1 is a possible D gene (6 bases). Looked up from germline, CDR1 is MGHDK and CDR2 is SYGVNS. The CDR3 runs to 12 residues. V was pared by 5 bases and J by 5 bases, with 7 bases between. The CDR3 region has the DNA TGTGCCAGCAGTTGGACAGACAATGAGCAGTTCTTC. Translated, it gives CASSWTDNEQFF.

The chain joins TRBV5-1 to TRBJ1-4; 10 nucleotides align to TRBD1. The ends lost 3 bases at V and 0 bases at J; junction bases unmatched: 2. The CDR3 has 16 residues. Germline assignment: CDR1 SGHRS and CDR2 YFSETQ. CDR3 sequence (DNA): TGCGCCAGCAGCTCGGACAGGGGGTCAACTAATGAAAAACTGTTTTTT. This encodes CASSSDRGSTNEKLFF.

The chain links TRBV27 to TRBJ2-3, with 10 bases aligning to TRBD2. CDR3 size: 13 residues. CDR1 MNHEY and CDR2 SMNVEV come from the germline V gene (reference sequence). With V trimmed by 6 bases and J by 6 bases, 3 bases remained unmatched. The CDR3 bases are TGTGCCAGCAGGGGACTAGCGAAGGATACGCAGTATTTT. Translating it yields CASRGLAKDTQYF.

J is TRBJ2-2 and V is TRBV7-9, with TRBD1 matching 7 bases. The germline CDR1 and CDR2 sequences are SEHNR and FQNEAQ (reference sequence). This CDR3 is built from 13 residues. V shed 10 bases and J 1 base; nucleotides not matched to a gene: 3. The CDR3 loop is CATGQVNTGELFF. The CDR3 coding sequence is TGTGCCACTGGACAGGTGAACACCGGGGAGCTGTTTTTT.

This clone occurred once. This chain connects TRBV7-9 to TRBJ2-1; D remains ambiguous. The germline CDR1 and CDR2 sequences are SEHNR and FQNEAQ (reference sequence). The CDR3 loop spans 18 amino acids. With 5 bases removed from V and 0 bases from J, the gap between germline ends came to 20 bases. CDR3 DNA: TGTGCCAGCAGCCCGAGGACCGGGTCGACAATCTCCTACAATGAGCAGTTCTTC. Its translation is CASSPRTGSTISYNEQFF.

This sequence joins TRBV27 and TRBJ2-3, with 9 bases fitting TRBD2. The V gene end was trimmed by 5 bases and the J gene end by 5 bases; junction bases not matched to a gene: 11. Germline V gene lookup returns CDR1 MNHEY and CDR2 SMNVEV (reference sequence). The CDR3 extends over 16 amino acids. For the CDR3, the DNA is TGTGCCAGCAGTCCCTTCGGCGCGGGGGGGTTAGATACGCAGTATTTT. It codes for CASSPFGAGGLDTQYF.

This chain joins TRBV4-1 and TRBJ2-1; D is ambiguous. This CDR3 has 15 amino acids. Trimming stripped 1 base from V and 4 bases from J, with 11 bases between. In germline, CDR1 is MGHRA, CDR2 YSYEKL. CDR3: CASSQAPGPYNEQFF. CDR3 DNA sequence: TGCGCCAGCAGCCAAGCCCCGGGCCCTTACAATGAGCAGTTCTTC.

The rearrangement links TRBV29-1 to TRBJ2-7; TRBD1 agrees at 9 bases. The V and J ends lost 6 bases and 3 bases, in that order; junction bases with no gene match: 6. This CDR3 comprises 13 residues. The germline gives CDR1 SQVTM, CDR2 ANQGSEA. CDR3 DNA sequence: TGCAGCGTGGTCGGGGACAGGGACTACGAGCAGTACTTC. Translation: CSVVGDRDYEQYF.

This clone was found once. The J gene is TRBJ2-5, the V gene TRBV12-5; no definite D call. This CDR3 is built from 16 residues. Per the germline V gene, CDR1 is LGHNT and CDR2 is FRNRAP. Trimming left V 0 bases short and J 3 bases short, with 14 bases between. The CDR3 is CASGLVNYRGEETQYF. Written as DNA, the CDR3 is TGTGCTAGTGGTTTGGTAAACTACAGAGGCGAAGAGACCCAGTACTTC.

The chain carries TRBV5-4 and TRBJ2-3; D may correspond to TRBD1 or TRBD2 (6 bases each). Looked up from germline, CDR1 is SGHNT and CDR2 is YYREEE (reference sequence). V was clipped by 4 bases and J by 2 bases, with 17 bases between them. The CDR3 loop spans 16 amino acids. The CDR3 coding sequence is TGTGCCAGCAGCCCTTTAGGGGGGAAGACCACAGATACGCAGTATTTT. Its translation: CASSPLGGKTTDTQYF.